These 28 T cell receptor beta chains were sequenced from one sample in a study of T cells in Graves' hyperthyroidism and ophthalmopathy. The TCR beta CDR3 regions underwent amplification using RNA transcripts as the source. With the HTBI primer set, the TCR CDR3 went through a first round of RT-PCR. TCRdb redid the calling of the multiplex PCR reads with MiXCR, one entry per CDR3 protein. The data show approximately 600,000 distinct CDR3 sequences, roughly 15% seen once. Sequenced input: blood. These receptors all come from a woman aged 40-49 years with Graves' ophthalmopathy.

In this sample, this clonotype turned up many times. A much larger clone lies one base from this, so it may be a read error. The chain couples TRBV12-3 or TRBV12-4 to TRBJ2-7; TRBD2 matches 11 bases. CDR3 length: 14 residues. The CDR3 DNA sequence: TGTGCCAGCACTCATAGCGGGAGGGGCGACGAGCAGCACTTC. It yields the protein CASTHSGRGDEQHF.

The rearrangement links TRBV7-8 to TRBJ2-6; D ambiguous. The CDR3 consists of 18 residues. CDR1 SGHVS and CDR2 FQNEAQ come from the germline V gene. Trimming stripped 5 bases from V and 0 bases from J, with 17 bases between. CDR3 bases: TGTGCCAGCAGCCCGGTCGGGCTAGACCTCTCTGGGGCCAACGTCCTGACTTTC. Translating gives CASSPVGLDLSGANVLTF. Full variable domain (missing parts from reference TRBV7-8 and TRBJ2-6): GAGVSQSPRYKVAKRGQDVALRCDPISGHVSLFWYQQALGQGPEFLTYFQNEAQLDKSGLPSDRFFAERPEGSVSTLKIQRTQQEDSAVYLCASSPVGLDLSGANVLTFGAGSRLTVL.

The V call is TRBV5-1, the J call TRBJ2-2, with 9 positions matching TRBD1. V dropped 2 bases and J dropped 3; count of bases not matched to a gene: 2. The CDR3 is 15 residues long. Germline CDR1 SGHRS, CDR2 YFSETQ. The CDR3 sequence: CASSFDRGYTGELFF. DNA of the CDR3: TGCGCCAGCAGCTTTGACAGGGGGTACACCGGGGAGCTGTTTTTT.

Only a few counts were recorded for this clonotype. This sequence joins TRBV30 and TRBJ2-5, with 8 bases aligning to TRBD2. CDR3 size: 14 residues. CDR1 is GTSNPN and CDR2 is SVGIG in the germline V gene (reference sequence). With V trimmed by 4 bases and J by 5 bases, 9 bases remained unmatched. Here the CDR3 reads CAWTHGSGGETQYF. The DNA for the CDR3 is TGTGCCTGGACTCACGGGAGCGGGGGTGAGACCCAGTACTTC.

This clonotype showed up many times. The chain couples TRBV6-1 to TRBJ2-7; D perhaps matches TRBD1 (6 bases). V was cut by 6 bases and J by 2 bases, with 17 bases left in between. The germline gives CDR1 MNHNS, CDR2 SASEGT. There are 15 residues in the CDR3. In DNA, the CDR3 is TGTGCCAGCAGGAACCTGGGGGCGCTCCCCTACGAGCAGTACTTC. Translating it yields CASRNLGALPYEQYF.

There are many counts of this clonotype. This chain uses TRBV12-3 or TRBV12-4 with TRBJ2-5, with D possibly being TRBD1 (6 bases). Deletions cut 6 bases from V and 0 bases from J, with 17 bases between. The CDR3 has 16 residues. CDR3 protein: CASSSDGTKNQETQYF. CDR3 nucleotide sequence: TGTGCCAGCAGCTCTGACGGGACAAAGAACCAAGAGACCCAGTACTTC.

This clonotype was observed at least ten times. The chain combines TRBV6-5 with TRBJ1-2, with a possible D match to TRBD1 (5 bases). V was pared by 2 bases and J by 4 bases, with 8 bases between. The CDR3 has 13 amino acids. Germline-derived CDR1 and CDR2 are MNHEY and SVGAGI. The CDR3 here is CASSYKGPYGYTF. The DNA for the CDR3 is TGTGCCAGCAGTTACAAGGGGCCCTATGGCTACACCTTC.

J is TRBJ2-2 and V is TRBV6-1, with 7 bases that match TRBD2. CDR3 length equals 13 residues. The V and J ends lost 3 bases and 6 bases, in that order; junction bases with no gene match: 1. Germline loops: CDR1 MNHNS, CDR2 SASEGT. The CDR3 DNA sequence: TGTGCCAGCAGTGAGGGGAGGGCCGGGGAGCTGTTTTTT. Encoded protein: CASSEGRAGELFF.

This clonotype has a count of ten or more. The rearrangement uses TRBV6-2 or TRBV6-3 and TRBJ2-2, with D possibly matching TRBD1 (5 bases). V was cut by 5 bases and J by 5 bases, with 9 bases left in between. Germline V gene lookup returns CDR1 MNHEY and CDR2 SVGEGT. CDR3 length: 13 amino acids. CDR3 region: CASSPQGTGELFF. DNA for the CDR3: TGTGCCAGCAGTCCTCAGGGAACCGGGGAGCTGTTTTTT.

This clonotype was observed at least ten times. The CDR3 DNA follows: TGTGCCAGCAGCGCACCAACACGTTCGAGGGGAGACTACGAGCAGTACTTC. This codes for CASSAPTRSRGDYEQYF. This chain links TRBV11-2 with TRBJ2-7; the D call may be TRBD1 or TRBD2 (5 bases each). Trimming removed 5 bases from V and 3 bases from J, with 23 bases in between. The CDR3 extends over 17 amino acids. Germline V lookup: CDR1 SGHAT, CDR2 FQNNGV. Filled out from reference TRBV11-2 and TRBJ2-7, the complete variable domain reads EAGVAQSPRYKIIEKRQSVAFWCNPISGHATLYWYQQILGQGPKLLIQFQNNGVVDDSQLPKDRFSAERLKGVDSTLKIQPAKLEDSAVYLCASSAPTRSRGDYEQYFGPGTRLTVT.

The table lists this clonotype with many counts. The CDR3 sequence: CASSSQATGELFF. The CDR3 bases are TGTGCCAGTTCGAGTCAGGCCACCGGGGAGCTGTTTTTT. The genes are TRBV12-3 or TRBV12-4 and TRBJ2-2; no definite D call. There are 13 residues in the CDR3. The V end was cut by 9 bases, the J end by 4 bases, with 12 bases between.

In its sample, this clonotype was seen many times. The DNA for the CDR3 is TGCGCCAGCAGTGAGAGGGACACCTACAATGAGCAGTTCTTC. Protein: CASSERDTYNEQFF. This chain links TRBV10-1 with TRBJ2-1, with D perhaps TRBD1 (6 bases). CDR1 WNHNN and CDR2 SYGVQD come from the germline V gene (reference sequence). V was trimmed by 2 bases and J by 2 bases, leaving 7 bases between them. The CDR3 has 14 residues.

Many counts were recorded for this clonotype. This CDR3 is missing its conserved last phenylalanine or tryptophan, likely due to a read error. The chain has TRBV27 and TRBJ1-1, with 7 bases identical to TRBD1. This CDR3 is built from 15 residues. Trimming removed 2 bases from V and 0 bases from J; junction bases left unmatched: 3. CDR1 MNHEY and CDR2 SMNVEV come from the germline V gene (reference sequence). The CDR3 DNA reads as TGTGCCAGCAGTTTAGCAGGGACAGTGAACACTGAAGCTTTCCTT. It is translated as CASSLAGTVNTEAFL.

This clonotype was counted ten times or more. The chain joins TRBV30 to TRBJ2-5, with 13 bases fitting TRBD2. The germline V gene has CDR1 GTSNPN and CDR2 SVGIG (reference sequence). Trimming at V came to 5 bases and at J to 6 bases, leaving 3 bases not matched to a gene. The CDR3 runs 13 residues. CDR3 amino acids: CAWGLAGAKTQYF. CDR3 sequence (DNA): TGTGCCTGGGGACTAGCGGGAGCCAAGACCCAGTACTTC. The whole variable domain, remainder taken from reference TRBV30 and TRBJ2-5, is SQTIHQWPATLVQPVGSPLSLECTVEGTSNPNLYWYRQAAGRGLQLLFYSVGIGQISSEVPQNLSASRPQDRQFILSSKKLLLSDSGFYLCAWGLAGAKTQYFGPGTRLLVL.

Comments on this clonotype: A read error may explain this, as a much larger clone is one base away. The genes are TRBV30 and TRBJ1-1, with 7 bases lining up with TRBD1. V gave up 8 bases and J gave up 4 bases; unmatched junction bases: 10. Germline assignment: CDR1 GTSNPN and CDR2 SVGIG (reference sequence). The CDR3 sequence is 13 residues long. The CDR3 spells CALSDRLSTEAFF. The CDR3 region has the DNA TGTGCCCTTTCGGACAGGCTGAGCACTGAAGCTTTCTTT.

The rearrangement links TRBV27 to TRBJ1-2; tentative D call: TRBD1 (6 bases). V was clipped by 5 bases and J by 0 bases, with 19 bases between them. The CDR3 is 17 amino acids. Germline V gene lookup returns CDR1 MNHEY and CDR2 SMNVEV (reference sequence). This CDR3 reads CASSAMGALGTNYGYTF. CDR3 nucleotides: TGTGCCAGCAGTGCTATGGGGGCTCTGGGAACTAACTATGGCTACACCTTC.

This clonotype was observed at least ten times. The gene calls are TRBV11-2 and TRBJ1-1; no clear D. The CDR3 consists of 13 residues. Between the trimmed V and J ends, which lost 5 bases and 3 bases, there was a span of 10 bases. Germline CDR1 is SGHAT and CDR2 is FQNNGV. The CDR3 region is CASSPSLHTEAFF. The DNA of the CDR3 is TGTGCCAGCAGCCCCTCCCTACACACTGAAGCTTTCTTT.

The CDR3 DNA reads TGCGCCAGCAGCTCCCCCTACGAGGGGATCCAAGAGACCCAGTACTTC. Its protein is CASSSPYEGIQETQYF. The rearrangement links TRBV5-1 to TRBJ2-5; D might be TRBD1 or TRBD2, each matching 5 bases. V was trimmed by 3 bases and J by 1 base, leaving 16 bases between them. The CDR3 length is 16 residues. Germline V gene data show CDR1 as SGHRS and CDR2 as YFSETQ.

The rearrangement joins TRBV6-1 to TRBJ2-7; possibly TRBD1 or TRBD2 for D (5 bases each). Trimming removed 6 bases from V and 2 bases from J, with 14 bases in between. This CDR3 spans 14 amino acids. Per the germline V gene, CDR1 is MNHNS and CDR2 is SASEGT. CDR3 region: CASRPAEGTYEQYF. The CDR3 nucleotides are TGTGCCAGCAGACCGGCCGAGGGGACCTACGAGCAGTACTTC.

This clonotype appeared many times. The chain carries TRBV7-2 and TRBJ1-2; perhaps TRBD1 as D (6 bases). This CDR3 has 15 amino acids. Germline CDR1 and CDR2: SGHTA and FQGNSA. Trimming took 6 bases from V and 8 from J, leaving 22 bases between them. As DNA, the CDR3 is TGTGCCAGCAGTCAAGGGCCCAGGGGAGGTTCGGGCTACACCTTC. It translates to CASSQGPRGGSGYTF. Based on the CDR3 plus reference TRBV7-2 and TRBJ1-2, the full variable domain is GAGVSQSPSNKVTEKGKDVELRCDPISGHTALYWYRQSLGQGLEFLIYFQGNSAPDKSGLPSDRFSAERTGGSVSTLTIQRTQQEDSAVYLCASSQGPRGGSGYTFGSGTRLTVV.

Ten or more counts support this clonotype. The chain joins TRBV6-5 to TRBJ2-5; 9 bases agree with TRBD1. From germline, CDR1 is MNHEY and CDR2 SVGAGI. There are 16 residues in the CDR3. The V segment lost 5 bases and the J segment 1 base; nucleotides outside the gene matches: 8. CDR3 loop: CASSASIQGAQETQYF. The CDR3, as DNA: TGTGCCAGCAGTGCCTCGATACAGGGGGCCCAAGAGACCCAGTACTTC.

This clonotype was observed at least ten times. V is TRBV15 and J is TRBJ1-2; D possibly corresponds to TRBD1 (5 bases). The ends were cut back, 1 base at V and 3 bases at J, with 18 bases in the middle. The CDR3 contains 17 residues. Germline V gene lookup returns CDR1 LNHNV and CDR2 YYDKDF (reference sequence). CDR3 residues: CATSRGVGATPDYGYTF. The CDR3, as DNA: TGTGCCACCAGCAGAGGTGTAGGGGCTACCCCGGACTATGGCTACACCTTC.

This clonotype was seen repeatedly, ten times or more. V is TRBV28 and J is TRBJ2-7, with D unresolved. Trimming left V 4 bases short and J 0 bases short, with 10 bases between. The CDR3 extends over 14 amino acids. In germline, CDR1 is MDHEN, CDR2 SYDVKM. CDR3 in DNA: TGTGCCAGCAGTTCCCCCCCGCTCTCCTACGAGCAGTACTTC. This encodes CASSSPPLSYEQYF. The variable domain in full, with the rest retrieved from reference TRBV28 and TRBJ2-7, is DVKVTQSSRYLVKRTGEKVFLECVQDMDHENMFWYRQDPGLGLRLIYFSYDVKMKEKGDIPEGYSVSREKKERFSLILESASTNQTSMYLCASSSPPLSYEQYFGPGTRLTVT.

This sequence joins TRBV27 and TRBJ1-2, with 9 bases identical to TRBD1. J was trimmed by 7 bases and V by 5 bases; bases with no gene match: 11. There are 15 residues in the CDR3. CDR1 and CDR2 (germline): MNHEY, SMNVEV (reference sequence). The CDR3: CASSPNKDRGFGYTF. Written as DNA, the CDR3 is TGTGCCAGCAGTCCAAACAAGGACAGGGGTTTTGGCTACACCTTC.

The table lists this clonotype with many counts. The V call is TRBV4-1, the J call TRBJ1-1, with D perhaps TRBD1 (5 bases). V was cut by 0 bases and J by 0 bases, with 20 bases left in between. The CDR3 spans 19 residues. CDR1 and CDR2 from the germline V gene are MGHRA and YSYEKL. DNA of the CDR3: TGCGCCAGCAGCCAAGAGGATTATAGGGCAGGGAGGCTGAACACTGAAGCTTTCTTT. Protein sequence: CASSQEDYRAGRLNTEAFF.

Many counts were recorded for this clonotype. The chain combines TRBV6-4 with TRBJ1-1, with TRBD1 matching over 9 bases. The V gene's germline CDR1 is MRHNA and CDR2 SNTAGT. The CDR3 sequence is 15 residues long. J was trimmed by 4 bases and V by 0 bases; bases with no gene match: 3. The CDR3 DNA reads as TGTGCCAGCAGTGACTCGACAGGGGGTGGCACTGAAGCTTTCTTT. Translation: CASSDSTGGGTEAFF.

This clonotype was found many times. The chain carries TRBV12-3 or TRBV12-4 and TRBJ2-5; 8 bases are a match to TRBD1. Trimming at V came to 7 bases and at J to 5 bases, leaving 6 bases not matched to a gene. The CDR3 runs to 13 residues. The CDR3 protein is CASKPTGVETQYF. The DNA of the CDR3 is TGTGCCAGCAAACCGACAGGGGTCGAGACCCAGTACTTC.

This clonotype was detected once. The J gene is TRBJ1-2, the V gene TRBV4-1, with a weak D call TRBD1 (5 bases). The germline gives CDR1 MGHRA, CDR2 YSYEKL. V gave up 0 bases and J gave up 5 bases, with 13 bases separating them. The length of the CDR3 is 15 residues. The CDR3 coding sequence is TGCGCCAGCAGCCAAGAAGGGGCGGGGTTTTATGGCTACACCTTC. It yields the protein CASSQEGAGFYGYTF.